The 21 T cell receptor beta chains reported below all come from one sample, sequenced in a study of a mutant IDH1 vaccine in newly diagnosed glioma (dated by TCRdb to the early 2020s). No antigen has been assigned to these receptors. Library method: the immunoSEQ multiplex PCR assay. TCRdb holds this immuneACCESS table with in-frame rearrangements only. Some clones are missing; in checked studies, unresolved V genes explain under half, and the rest has no known cause. This sample has 50,000 to 70,000 clones in its table, and under 90% of those were observed once. Over 3.5% of the sample is held by the ten biggest clonotypes. According to the study, the label for this sample's time point signals: week 35, safety follow-up. A 20-mer mutant IDH1 peptide at 300 micrograms in Montanide made up each vaccine dose, which was injected subcutaneously together with topical imiquimod. This specimen was PBMCs, taken from a glioma patient whose treatment included an IDH1 peptide vaccine. The source of these receptors is a man aged 25 to 45 with glioma.

The chain has TRBV11-3 and TRBJ2-3, with D hard to call. Germline assignment: CDR1 SGHNT and CDR2 YENEEA. The CDR3 loop spans 15 amino acids. V lost 1 base to trimming and J lost 4 bases, with 12 bases between them. CDR3 nucleotide sequence: TGTGCCAGCAGCTTAGGTCGGTTAGGGTCAGATACGCAGTATTTT. Translated, it gives CASSLGRLGSDTQYF.

The chain employs TRBV11-2 and TRBJ2-5; D remains ambiguous. The CDR3 sequence is 13 residues long. Germline lookup yields CDR1 SGHAT and CDR2 FQNNGV. V dropped 8 bases and J dropped 4 bases, with 14 bases sitting between them. The CDR3 sequence: CASAFMGPETQYF. CDR3 nucleotides: TGTGCCAGCGCCTTCATGGGCCCAGAGACCCAGTACTTC.

The chain carries TRBV9 and TRBJ2-2; TRBD1 matches 8 bases. The V gene's germline CDR1 is SGDLS and CDR2 YYNGEE. This CDR3 contains 16 residues. J gave up 7 bases and V 6 bases, and 14 bases lay outside the gene matches. CDR3 sequence: CASTPFLRGRIGELFF. CDR3 DNA: TGTGCCAGCACCCCATTCCTCAGGGGGCGCATCGGGGAGCTGTTTTTT.

The chain joins TRBV5-4 to TRBJ1-6; the match to TRBD1 covers 7 bases. Trimming at V came to 8 bases and at J to 12 bases, leaving 17 bases not matched to a gene. The CDR3 totals 15 residues. Germline V gene data show CDR1 as SGHNT and CDR2 as YYREEE (reference sequence). The CDR3 loop reads CASKTVRDSHVPLHF. The CDR3 nucleotides are TGTGCCAGTAAGACTGTTAGGGACAGTCACGTACCCCTCCACTTT.

The chain links TRBV7-9 to TRBJ1-4; tentative D call: TRBD1 (6 bases). The germline V and J ends were trimmed by 5 bases and 0 bases, with 7 bases remaining between them. The germline V gene has CDR1 SEHNR and CDR2 FQNEAQ (reference sequence). This CDR3 contains 14 residues. The CDR3 DNA reads as TGTGCCAGCAGCCACAGGGCAACTAATGAAAAACTGTTTTTT. Translated, it gives CASSHRATNEKLFF. Variable domain in full (rest from reference TRBV7-9 and TRBJ1-4): DTGVSQNPRHKITKRGQNVTFRCDPISEHNRLYWYRQTLGQGPEFLTYFQNEAQLEKSRLLSDRFSAERPKGSFSTLEIQRTEQGDSAMYLCASSHRATNEKLFFGSGTQLSVL.

The chain recombines TRBV19 with TRBJ2-6; TRBD2 matches at 7 bases. Per the germline V gene, CDR1 is LNHDA and CDR2 is SQIVND (reference sequence). V gave up 5 bases and J gave up 4 bases; unmatched junction bases: 11. CDR3 length: 17 amino acids. This CDR3 reads CASSAPFSREGANVLTF. The CDR3 bases are TGTGCCAGTAGTGCCCCTTTTTCGCGGGAGGGGGCCAACGTCCTGACTTTC.

The V call is TRBV6-6, the J call TRBJ2-7, with a weak D call TRBD1 (6 bases). This CDR3 contains 13 residues. Trimming pared 5 bases from V and 7 bases from J, leaving 15 bases between. Germline-derived CDR1 and CDR2 are MNHNY and SVGAGI (reference sequence). As DNA, the CDR3 is TGTGCCAGCAGTCCTTCCAACAGGGAAGAGCAGTACTTC. Protein: CASSPSNREEQYF.

The V gene is TRBV5-5, the J gene TRBJ2-1; D is possibly TRBD2 (5 bases). The length of the CDR3 is 12 residues. Trimming cost V 0 bases and J 12 bases, with 10 bases left between them. Germline V CDR1 and CDR2: SGHKS, YYEKEE (reference sequence). CDR3 DNA sequence: TGTGCCAGCAGCTTGGGGACTTATGGGCAGTTCTTC. Its translation: CASSLGTYGQFF.

The V and J genes are TRBV18 and TRBJ1-3; no clear D gene. The CDR3 contains 16 residues. V was trimmed by 2 bases and J by 4 bases, leaving 15 bases between them. CDR1 and CDR2 (germline): KGHSH, LQKENI. The CDR3 sequence: CASSPSTDLGGNTIYF. Written as DNA, the CDR3 is TGTGCCAGCTCACCATCCACAGACCTTGGGGGAAACACCATATATTTT.

A word on this clone: The limits of the CDR3 on the DNA are not certain, so only TCRdb's listed CDR3 is given. This rearrangement joins TRBV30 to TRBJ2-3. Germline V CDR1 and CDR2: GTSNPN, SVGIG (reference sequence). The CDR3 extends over 13 residues, inclusive of both ends. CDR3 amino acids: CAFGPGTTDTQYF.

DNA of the CDR3: TGTGCCAGCAGCTTAAGGACCTCGGGTTCACCCCTCCACTTT. The encoded protein is CASSLRTSGSPLHF. V is TRBV7-2 and J is TRBJ1-6; D unresolved. CDR1 and CDR2 from the germline V gene are SGHTA and FQGNSA. V shed 2 bases and J shed 9 bases, with 11 bases lying between them. The CDR3 has 14 residues.

The genes are TRBV2 and TRBJ2-7; D not certain. V shed 6 bases and J shed 5 bases, with 17 bases lying between them. There are 14 residues in the CDR3. Germline V lookup: CDR1 SNHLY, CDR2 FYNNEI. CDR3 protein: CASSPYAAGNEQYF. The DNA of the CDR3 is TGTGCCAGCAGCCCCTACGCCGCAGGAAACGAGCAGTACTTC. Full variable domain (outside the CDR3, taken from reference TRBV2 and TRBJ2-7): EPEVTQTPSHQVTQMGQEVILRCVPISNHLYFYWYRQILGQKVEFLVSFYNNEISEKSEIFDDQFSVERPDGSNFTLKIRSTKLEDSAMYFCASSPYAAGNEQYFGPGTRLTVT.

V and J are TRBV14 and TRBJ1-1; no clear D gene. CDR1 is SGHDN, CDR2 FVKESK, per germline. The CDR3 spans 15 residues. Trimming shortened V by 4 bases and J by 1 base, and 13 bases separated the two germline ends. The CDR3 nucleotides are TGTGCCAGCAGCCCTTGGGGTCGGGGGAACACTGAAGCTTTCTTT. Protein product: CASSPWGRGNTEAFF.

On this clone: Its ends do not fully match the called genes, so a read error is possible. J is TRBJ2-3 and V is TRBV5-5; TRBD1 agrees at 7 bases. CDR1 is SGHKS and CDR2 is YYEKEE in the germline V gene (reference sequence). This CDR3 comprises 15 residues. The chain's CDR3 is CASSSRDSPTGTQYF. Here the CDR3 DNA reads TGTGCCAGCAGCTCACGGGACAGTCCGACAGGTACGCAGTATTTT.

The rearrangement joins TRBV4-1 to TRBJ2-1; the match to TRBD2 covers 7 bases. V trimming: 3 bases; J trimming: 0 bases; junction bases outside the gene matches: 5. Germline values: CDR1 MGHRA, CDR2 YSYEKL. CDR3 length equals 16 residues. The CDR3 protein is CASSHPLADSYNEQFF. The CDR3 region has the DNA TGCGCCAGCAGCCATCCTCTAGCGGACTCCTACAATGAGCAGTTCTTC.

The chain carries TRBV28 and TRBJ1-4; tentatively, D is TRBD1 (6 bases). Trimming removed 6 bases at V and 4 bases at J, with 18 bases between. Per the germline V gene, CDR1 is MDHEN and CDR2 is SYDVKM. The CDR3 contains 16 residues. CDR3 DNA: TGTGCCAGCAGGACACAGGGAAGCGGTGGTAATGAAAAACTGTTTTTT. This gives the protein CASRTQGSGGNEKLFF.

The rearrangement joins TRBV6-1 to TRBJ1-5; possible D gene TRBD1, 5 bases. This CDR3 is 15 amino acids long. Per germline, CDR1 MNHNS and CDR2 SASEGT. V gave up 2 bases and J gave up 3 bases, with 11 bases separating them. The CDR3 spells CASSELRGDNQPQHF. CDR3 in DNA: TGTGCCAGCAGTGAATTGAGAGGGGACAATCAGCCCCAGCATTTT.

Remarks on this clone: Just one base apart from a much larger clone, this may be a read error. The gene calls are TRBV4-2 and TRBJ2-2; 9 bases map to TRBD2. CDR3 length equals 18 residues. Germline V gene lookup returns CDR1 LGHNA and CDR2 YNFKEQ. This CDR3 is CASSQDGAGGPNTGKLFF. The CDR3 coding sequence is TGTGCCAGCAGCCAAGATGGGGCGGGGGGGCCTAACACCGGGAAGCTGTTTTTT.

The chain is built from TRBV7-9 and TRBJ2-5, with 10 bases aligning to TRBD2. The trim removed 1 base at V and 1 base at J, leaving 12 bases unmatched. The CDR3 sequence is 19 residues long. Germline CDR1 is SEHNR and CDR2 is FQNEAQ (reference sequence). The CDR3 region is CASSLGVAGGPYIQETQYF. CDR3 DNA sequence: TGTGCCAGCAGCTTAGGGGTAGCGGGGGGTCCGTATATCCAAGAGACCCAGTACTTC.

The chain recombines TRBV2 with TRBJ1-6; no reliable D call. Per germline, CDR1 SNHLY and CDR2 FYNNEI. V was shortened by 7 bases and J by 0 bases, with 13 bases between the two germline ends. The CDR3 runs 16 residues. The CDR3 DNA reads as TGTGCCAGCAAGGAAAGGGCTGACTCCTATAATTCACCCCTCCACTTT. This encodes CASKERADSYNSPLHF.

The chain joins TRBV6-5 to TRBJ2-1; TRBD2 matches 10 bases. This CDR3 region has 15 residues. V was clipped by 1 base and J by 5 bases; unmatched bases: 2. Germline V gene sequence: CDR1 MNHEY, CDR2 SVGAGI. CDR3 DNA sequence: TGTGCCAGCAGTTACTGGACTAGCGGCGACAATGAGCAGTTCTTC. This codes for CASSYWTSGDNEQFF.